The 20 T cell receptor beta chains listed next were all sequenced from one sample in a study of Graves' ophthalmopathy and Graves' hyperthyroidism (dated by TCRdb to the late 2010s). The listed sequencing device is Illumina HiSeq 2000. For repertoire sequencing, TCR beta CDR3 regions were amplified from RNA transcripts. The first round of RT-PCR was done with HTBI primers and the Qiagen OneStep RT-PCR kit, and was followed by a second round of multiplex PCR, then size selection and purification. The public reads were reprocessed in TCRdb via fastp at Q25 and MiXCR, keeping in-frame beta chains. Every CDR3 protein is listed once, alongside the most common genes and DNA of its rows. This sample gives approximately 700,000 distinct CDR3 sequences in total; about 44% of them show up just once. Clones ranked in the top ten supply approximately 43% of the sample. Sequencing was performed on peripheral blood. The receptor source for this set is an adult man with Graves' ophthalmopathy.

In this sample, this clonotype turned up many times. The chain has TRBV2 and TRBJ2-5, with D unclear. Looked up from germline, CDR1 is SNHLY and CDR2 is FYNNEI. The V and J ends lost 3 bases and 5 bases respectively, with 4 bases between them. The CDR3 has 11 amino acids. This CDR3 reads CASSDRETQYF. The CDR3 coding sequence is TGTGCCAGCAGTGATCGGGAGACCCAGTACTTC.

The rearrangement joins TRBV7-9 to TRBJ2-7, with 10 bases fitting TRBD1. The junction had 5 bases not matched to a gene; V was cut back by 2 bases and J by 1 base. Per the germline V gene, CDR1 is SEHNR and CDR2 is FQNEAQ (reference sequence). This CDR3 region has 16 residues. CDR3 in amino acids: CASSLTGTGVSYEQYF. CDR3 nucleotides: TGTGCCAGCAGCTTAACCGGGACAGGGGTTTCCTACGAGCAGTACTTC. Combining the CDR3 with reference TRBV7-9 and TRBJ2-7 gives the whole variable domain DTGVSQNPRHKITKRGQNVTFRCDPISEHNRLYWYRQTLGQGPEFLTYFQNEAQLEKSRLLSDRFSAERPKGSFSTLEIQRTEQGDSAMYLCASSLTGTGVSYEQYFGPGTRLTVT.

This clonotype was detected a few times. This sequence joins TRBV7-2 and TRBJ2-7, with 11 bases fitting TRBD2. The DNA end favors TRBJ2-1, so the J call may be wrong. The CDR3 sequence is 14 residues long. Germline assignment: CDR1 SGHTA and CDR2 FQGNSA. In DNA form, the CDR3 reads TGTGCCAGCAGCACATTTAGCGGGAGGGAGGAGCAGTTCTTC. Translation gives CASSTFSGREEQFF.

Points on this clonotype: This could be a read error, since a much larger clone is one nucleotide away. J is TRBJ2-2 and V is TRBV10-3, with D possibly matching TRBD2 (6 bases). CDR1 and CDR2 from the germline V gene are ENHRY and SYGVKD. The CDR3 spans 14 residues. V shed 6 bases and J shed 4 bases, with 12 bases lying between them. In DNA, the CDR3 is TGTGCCATCAGCCGGGACTTGAGCACCGGGGAGCTGTTTTTT. Protein product: CAISRDLSTGELFF.

This clonotype was counted many times. V and J are TRBV19 and TRBJ1-1; D is uncertain. The V gene lost 5 bases and the J gene lost 0 bases, with 7 bases spanning the gap. Germline V gives CDR1 LNHDA, CDR2 SQIVND (reference sequence). This CDR3 has 13 amino acids. The CDR3 sequence is CASSSQLNTEAFF. The CDR3 DNA reads as TGTGCCAGTAGTTCGCAGTTGAACACTGAAGCTTTCTTT.

This clonotype occurred many times. The chain couples TRBV14 to TRBJ1-2; the D gene is possibly TRBD1 (5 bases). Trimming took 3 bases from V and 1 from J, leaving 12 bases between them. This CDR3 comprises 15 residues. Germline assignment: CDR1 SGHDN and CDR2 FVKESK. CDR3 residues: CASSHGSGSNYGYTF. The CDR3 DNA sequence: TGTGCCAGCAGCCATGGCTCAGGGAGTAACTATGGCTACACCTTC.

Many counts were recorded for this clonotype. The chain uses TRBV20-1 and TRBJ2-5; a possible D gene is TRBD1 (6 bases). The CDR3 length is 14 residues. V lost 5 bases and J 1 base, leaving 14 bases between the germline ends. From germline, CDR1 is DFQATT and CDR2 SNEGSKA (reference sequence). Written as DNA, the CDR3 is TGCAGTGCTCGGACAGAGAACTTCCAAGAGACCCAGTACTTC. This sequence encodes CSARTENFQETQYF.

This clonotype was seen a handful of times. This chain uses TRBV7-2 with TRBJ1-3; D gene unclear. V was pared by 2 bases and J by 0 bases, with 11 bases between. CDR3 size: 16 residues. In germline, CDR1 is SGHTA, CDR2 FQGNSA. The CDR3 DNA reads TGTGCCAGCAGCTTACACGGGTCTCTCTCTGGAAACACCATATATTTT. Encoded protein: CASSLHGSLSGNTIYF.

The chain links TRBV4-2 to TRBJ1-4; D not certain. With 3 bases removed from V and 0 bases from J, the gap between germline ends came to 5 bases. Germline lookup yields CDR1 LGHNA and CDR2 YNFKEQ. The length of the CDR3 is 14 residues. The CDR3 coding sequence is TGTGCCAGCAGCCACCTTACAACTAATGAAAAACTGTTTTTT. Its protein product is CASSHLTTNEKLFF.

The rearrangement links TRBV5-4 to TRBJ1-2; the match to TRBD1 covers 10 bases. V shed 4 bases and J 12 bases; nucleotides not matched to a gene: 3. The CDR3 spans 11 residues. Germline values: CDR1 SGHNT, CDR2 YYREEE (reference sequence). CDR3 loop: CASSDRGLHTF. The CDR3 DNA follows: TGTGCCAGCAGCGACAGGGGGCTACACACCTTC.

Regarding this clonotype: Sequence at one end of the junction differs from germline and may be a read error. The V and J genes are TRBV10-3 and TRBJ1-2, with 9 bases that match TRBD1. This CDR3 spans 15 amino acids. The germline gives CDR1 ENHRY, CDR2 SYGVKD. The CDR3 is CVISRTGDLNYGYTF. Here the CDR3 DNA reads TGTGTCATCAGCCGGACAGGGGATCTTAACTATGGCTACACCTTC.

About this clonotype itself: Germline is not matched at one junction end, which may reflect a read error. The chain has TRBV2 and TRBJ2-5; D ambiguous. Germline values: CDR1 SNHLY, CDR2 FYNNEI. This CDR3 has 15 amino acids. CDR3 in DNA: TGTGCCAGCAGTGAATCGGGTCGAAACCAAGGGACCCAGTACTTC. Translation: CASSESGRNQGTQYF.

This chain links TRBV10-3 with TRBJ1-6, with D uncertain. The germline gives CDR1 ENHRY, CDR2 SYGVKD. V was trimmed by 3 bases and J by 15 bases, leaving 6 bases between them. The CDR3 contains 10 residues. The CDR3, as DNA: TGTGCCATCAGTGAATTCCTCCTCCACTTT. Translated, it gives CAISEFLLHF.

The chain is built from TRBV7-9 and TRBJ2-5; D gene ambiguous. From germline, CDR1 is SEHNR and CDR2 FQNEAQ (reference sequence). The CDR3 is made up of 11 amino acids. CDR3 in amino acids: CASGRFETQYF. The CDR3 DNA sequence: TGTGCGTCGGGCAGGTTCGAGACCCAGTACTTC.

The rearrangement joins TRBV6-2 or TRBV6-3 to TRBJ2-5, with 13 bases that match TRBD2. The J segment lost 5 bases and the V segment lost 5 bases, leaving 11 bases of the junction unmatched. CDR1 is MNHEY and CDR2 is SVGEGT in the germline V gene. The CDR3 is made up of 17 amino acids. The CDR3 nucleotides are TGTGCCAGCAGTGATCGACTAGCGGGAGGATCAAGGGAGACCCAGTACTTC. Protein product: CASSDRLAGGSRETQYF.

The rearrangement uses TRBV9 and TRBJ1-3; D unresolved. This CDR3 has 16 amino acids. Deletions cut 4 bases from V and 0 bases from J, with 14 bases between. Germline V gene data show CDR1 as SGDLS and CDR2 as YYNGEE. CDR3 in DNA: TGTGCCAGCAGCTCAAACGTGGCCAGCTCTGGAAACACCATATATTTT. Protein: CASSSNVASSGNTIYF.

The rearrangement links TRBV20-1 to TRBJ2-7; D is ambiguous. Trimming cost V 2 bases and J 3 bases, with 5 bases left between them. This CDR3 is 11 amino acids long. Germline lookup yields CDR1 DFQATT and CDR2 SNEGSKA (reference sequence). The CDR3 DNA is TGCAGTGCTAGAATTAACTACGAGCAGTACTTC. Its protein is CSARINYEQYF.

This sequence joins TRBV24-1 and TRBJ2-1; D is tentatively TRBD1 or TRBD2 (5 bases each). The germline V gene has CDR1 KGHDR and CDR2 SFDVKD. This CDR3 comprises 14 residues. Trimming cost V 4 bases and J 2 bases, with 8 bases left between them. The CDR3 reads CATSEPGPYNEQFF. The CDR3, as DNA: TGTGCCACCAGTGAGCCGGGGCCCTACAATGAGCAGTTCTTC.

This clonotype occurred a few times. V and J are TRBV12-3 or TRBV12-4 and TRBJ1-1, with D possibly matching TRBD1 (5 bases). The CDR3 is 13 residues long. Trimming pared 3 bases from V and 4 bases from J, leaving 9 bases between. CDR3 amino acids: CASSFRVSTEAFF. Here the CDR3 DNA reads TGTGCCAGCAGTTTCAGGGTTTCCACTGAAGCTTTCTTT.

The genes are TRBV20-1 and TRBJ2-7; no definite D call. V dropped 6 bases and J dropped 3 bases, with 12 bases sitting between them. From germline, CDR1 is DFQATT and CDR2 SNEGSKA (reference sequence). CDR3 size: 12 residues. As DNA, the CDR3 is TGCAGTGCCTCCGGGCCGGACTACGAGCAGTACTTC. This gives the protein CSASGPDYEQYF.